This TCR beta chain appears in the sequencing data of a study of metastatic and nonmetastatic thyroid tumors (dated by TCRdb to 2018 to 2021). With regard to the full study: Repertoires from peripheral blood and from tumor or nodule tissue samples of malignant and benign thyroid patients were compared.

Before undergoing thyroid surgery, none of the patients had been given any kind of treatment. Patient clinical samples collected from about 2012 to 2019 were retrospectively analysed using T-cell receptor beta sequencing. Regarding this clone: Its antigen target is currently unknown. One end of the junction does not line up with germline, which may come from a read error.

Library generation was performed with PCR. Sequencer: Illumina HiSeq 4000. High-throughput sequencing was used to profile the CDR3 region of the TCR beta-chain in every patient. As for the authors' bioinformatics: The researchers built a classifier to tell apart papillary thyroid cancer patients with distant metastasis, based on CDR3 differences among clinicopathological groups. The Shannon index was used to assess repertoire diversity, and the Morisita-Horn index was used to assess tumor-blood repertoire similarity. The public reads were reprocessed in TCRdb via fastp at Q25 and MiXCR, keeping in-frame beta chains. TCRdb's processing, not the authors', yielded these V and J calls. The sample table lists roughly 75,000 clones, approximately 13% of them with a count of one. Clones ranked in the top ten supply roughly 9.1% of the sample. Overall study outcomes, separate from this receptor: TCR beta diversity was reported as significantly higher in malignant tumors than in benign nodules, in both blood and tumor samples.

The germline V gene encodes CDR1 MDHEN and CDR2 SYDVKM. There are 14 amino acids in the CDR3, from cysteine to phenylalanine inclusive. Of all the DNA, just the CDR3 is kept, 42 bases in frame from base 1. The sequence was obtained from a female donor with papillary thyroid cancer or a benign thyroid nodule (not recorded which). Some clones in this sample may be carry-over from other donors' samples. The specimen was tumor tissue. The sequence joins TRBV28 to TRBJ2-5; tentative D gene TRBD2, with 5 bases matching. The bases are TGTGCCACCCTCCCTTGGCGGGCCGTTCGGACCCGGTACTTC. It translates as CATLPWRAVRTRYF.